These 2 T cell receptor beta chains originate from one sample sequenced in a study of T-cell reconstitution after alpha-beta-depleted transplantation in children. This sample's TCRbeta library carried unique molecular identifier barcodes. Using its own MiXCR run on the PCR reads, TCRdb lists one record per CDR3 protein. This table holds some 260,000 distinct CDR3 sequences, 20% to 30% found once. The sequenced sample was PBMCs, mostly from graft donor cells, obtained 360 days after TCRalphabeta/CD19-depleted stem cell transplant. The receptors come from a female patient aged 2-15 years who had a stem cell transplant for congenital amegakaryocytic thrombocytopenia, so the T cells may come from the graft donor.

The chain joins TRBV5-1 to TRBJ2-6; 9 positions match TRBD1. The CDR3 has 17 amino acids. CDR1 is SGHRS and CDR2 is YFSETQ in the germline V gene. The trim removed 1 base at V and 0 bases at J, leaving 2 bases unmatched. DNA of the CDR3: TGCGCCAGCAGCTTGCTGGACAGGGGCTCTGGGGCCAACGTCCTGACTTTC. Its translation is CASSLLDRGSGANVLTF.

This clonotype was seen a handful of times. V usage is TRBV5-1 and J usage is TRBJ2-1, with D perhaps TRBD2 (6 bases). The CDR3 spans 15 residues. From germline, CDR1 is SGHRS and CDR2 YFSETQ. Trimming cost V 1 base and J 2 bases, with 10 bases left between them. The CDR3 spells CASSLSWGAYNEQFF. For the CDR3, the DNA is TGCGCCAGCAGCTTGAGTTGGGGGGCCTACAATGAGCAGTTCTTC.